The 26 T cell receptor beta chains below all came from one sample that was sequenced in a study of blood T cells in healthy people across ages. A J-beta primer mix and a sample-barcoded 5' primer were used in a second PCR of roughly 6 to 12 cycles. Each CDR3 protein gets one entry after TCRdb re-called the 5' RACE reads with MiXCR. The sample includes around 1,000,000 distinct CDR3 sequences, 35% to 45% of them seen just once. Sequencing was done on a sample of blood. All receptors derive from a man aged 18 to 29 in good health.

The V call is TRBV4-2, the J call TRBJ2-3, with 7 bases that match TRBD2. The CDR3 has 18 amino acids. With V trimmed by 4 bases and J by 1 base, 14 bases remained unmatched. Germline-derived CDR1 and CDR2 are LGHNA and YNFKEQ. Here the CDR3 reads CASSLRGLSAWGTDTQYF. CDR3 nucleotide sequence: TGTGCCAGCAGCCTAAGGGGACTAAGTGCCTGGGGCACAGATACGCAGTATTTT.

This clonotype was seen at least ten times. This chain links TRBV10-3 with TRBJ2-5, with D perhaps matching TRBD1 (6 bases). The CDR3 contains 13 residues. The germline V gene encodes CDR1 ENHRY and CDR2 SYGVKD. V gave up 10 bases and J gave up 4 bases, with 16 bases separating them. CDR3 loop: CATSKDSTETQYF. The DNA of the CDR3 is TGTGCCACCTCGAAGGACAGTACAGAGACCCAGTACTTC.

In this sample, this clonotype turned up a few times. The chain joins TRBV4-3 to TRBJ2-7, with D uncertain. This CDR3 comprises 15 residues. The germline CDR1 and CDR2 sequences are LGHNA and YSLEER. Trimming took off 1 base at V and 1 base at J, with 11 bases between the two ends. CDR3 amino acids: CASSQVGMGSYEQYF. CDR3 DNA sequence: TGCGCCAGCAGCCAAGTTGGAATGGGGTCCTACGAGCAGTACTTC.

This clonotype has just a few counts. CDR3 sequence reads: CASSSRGAGGGTEAFF. The CDR3, as DNA: TGTGCCAGCAGTTCCAGGGGGGCAGGGGGAGGTACTGAAGCTTTCTTT. The J gene is TRBJ1-1, the V gene TRBV12-3 or TRBV12-4; 7 nucleotides line up with TRBD1. The CDR3 is 16 amino acids. Trimming at V came to 4 bases and at J to 5 bases, leaving 13 bases not matched to a gene.

This clonotype was recorded a few times. This chain connects TRBV19 to TRBJ1-1, with 9 bases identical to TRBD1. Germline values: CDR1 LNHDA, CDR2 SQIVND (reference sequence). J lost 0 bases, V lost 7 bases, and 6 bases had no gene match. This CDR3 is 15 amino acids long. CDR3 coding DNA: TGTGCCAGTAAAGACAGGGGGTCCTTGAACACTGAAGCTTTCTTT. Encoded protein: CASKDRGSLNTEAFF.

A few counts support this clonotype. V usage is TRBV11-2 and J usage is TRBJ1-4; D call uncertain. The CDR3 has 13 amino acids. Looked up from germline, CDR1 is SGHAT and CDR2 is FQNNGV. Trimming stripped 2 bases from V and 7 bases from J, with 8 bases between. The CDR3: CASSLFGVEKLFF. The CDR3 nucleotides are TGTGCCAGCAGCTTATTCGGGGTTGAAAAACTGTTTTTT.

V and J are TRBV4-2 and TRBJ1-2, with a possible D match to TRBD1 (6 bases). V was clipped by 0 bases and J by 7 bases, with 12 bases between them. The CDR3 runs to 14 residues. Germline-derived CDR1 and CDR2 are LGHNA and YNFKEQ. CDR3 sequence (DNA): TGTGCCAGCAGCCAAGAGGGCAGGGGCCCTGGCTACACCTTC. It codes for CASSQEGRGPGYTF.

With regard to this clonotype: Mismatch with germline at one junction end may stem from a read error. V usage is TRBV3-1 and J usage is TRBJ1-4; D not resolved. The CDR3 totals 14 residues. Germline-derived CDR1 and CDR2 are LGHDT and YNNKEL (reference sequence). For the CDR3, the DNA is TGTGCCGGCAGCCAAGTCCAGTATAATGAAAAACTGTTTTTT. Encoded protein: CAGSQVQYNEKLFF.

This clonotype has only a few counts. The chain couples TRBV4-3 to TRBJ2-3, with D possibly being TRBD2 (6 bases). Trimming cost V 4 bases and J 1 base, with 9 bases left between them. Germline loops: CDR1 LGHNA, CDR2 YSLEER. The length of the CDR3 is 14 residues. The CDR3 sequence: CASSPASGTDTQYF. The CDR3 DNA is TGCGCCAGCAGCCCTGCTAGCGGCACAGATACGCAGTATTTT.

There are a few counts of this clonotype. The V and J genes are TRBV7-2 and TRBJ1-3, with D unclear. The germline V gene has CDR1 SGHTA and CDR2 FQGNSA. Deletions cut 2 bases from V and 0 bases from J, with 8 bases between. This CDR3 is 15 amino acids long. In DNA form, the CDR3 reads TGTGCCAGCAGCTTAACAACTCTCTCTGGAAACACCATATATTTT. Residues: CASSLTTLSGNTIYF.

This chain connects TRBV4-1 to TRBJ1-1; tentatively, D is TRBD1 (5 bases). This CDR3 comprises 16 residues. Trimming pared 1 base from V and 6 bases from J, leaving 18 bases between. Germline CDR1 and CDR2: MGHRA and YSYEKL. The CDR3: CASSQARSQGIPEAFF. In DNA, the CDR3 is TGCGCCAGCAGCCAAGCCCGCTCCCAGGGAATTCCTGAAGCTTTCTTT.

The chain recombines TRBV3-1 with TRBJ2-1, with unresolved D. The V and J ends lost 0 bases and 10 bases respectively, with 16 bases between them. CDR1 is LGHDT, CDR2 YNNKEL, per germline (reference sequence). The CDR3 totals 15 residues. The CDR3 DNA is TGTGCCAGCAGCCAAGATAGAAACTACCCGGCCGAGCAGTTCTTC. This encodes CASSQDRNYPAEQFF.

The rearrangement joins TRBV4-1 to TRBJ2-3; 14 bases line up with TRBD2. V dropped 3 bases and J dropped 5; count of bases not matched to a gene: 4. Germline V gene data show CDR1 as MGHRA and CDR2 as YSYEKL. The CDR3 is 16 residues long. In nucleotides, the CDR3 is TGCGCCAGCAGCCAGGCGGGACTAGCGGGAGTAGATACGCAGTATTTT. It is translated as CASSQAGLAGVDTQYF.

This clonotype has more than one count but fewer than ten. The V gene is TRBV2, the J gene TRBJ1-2, with D possibly matching TRBD1 (6 bases). Germline loops: CDR1 SNHLY, CDR2 FYNNEI. The CDR3 totals 14 residues. With 7 bases removed from V and 4 bases from J, the gap between germline ends came to 16 bases. CDR3 protein: CASTILQGSYGYTF. The CDR3, as DNA: TGTGCCAGCACTATTCTTCAGGGGTCCTATGGCTACACCTTC. Filled out from reference TRBV2 and TRBJ1-2, the complete variable domain reads EPEVTQTPSHQVTQMGQEVILRCVPISNHLYFYWYRQILGQKVEFLVSFYNNEISEKSEIFDDQFSVERPDGSNFTLKIRSTKLEDSAMYFCASTILQGSYGYTFGSGTRLTVV.

This clonotype was seen ten or more times. The V and J genes are TRBV27 and TRBJ2-1, with a weak D call TRBD2 (6 bases). The CDR3 is 14 residues long. Germline V gene sequence: CDR1 MNHEY, CDR2 SMNVEV (reference sequence). V was trimmed by 4 bases and J by 1 base, leaving 8 bases between them. This CDR3 reads CASSSSGSYNEQFF. CDR3 in DNA: TGTGCCAGCAGTTCCAGCGGGTCCTACAATGAGCAGTTCTTC.

The rearrangement links TRBV7-8 to TRBJ1-4, with a possible D match to TRBD1 (5 bases). V lost 5 bases, J lost 2 bases, and 15 bases lay in between. The CDR3 runs to 16 residues. The germline gives CDR1 SGHVS, CDR2 FQNEAQ. CDR3 region: CASSPGRRVTNEKLFF. The CDR3 DNA follows: TGTGCCAGCAGCCCGGGACGCCGGGTCACTAATGAAAAACTGTTTTTT.

This chain connects TRBV28 to TRBJ2-1; TRBD1 agrees at 9 bases. CDR1 MDHEN and CDR2 SYDVKM come from the germline V gene. V gave up 6 bases and J gave up 7 bases; unmatched junction bases: 7. The CDR3 sequence is 14 residues long. The CDR3 DNA reads as TGTGCCAGCAGATCACAGGGGGCGCGGAATGAGCAGTTCTTC. Translated, it gives CASRSQGARNEQFF.

V and J are TRBV4-3 and TRBJ1-1; D uncertain. CDR3 size: 15 residues. The ends were cut back, 1 base at V and 3 bases at J, with 12 bases in the middle. Germline CDR1 is LGHNA and CDR2 is YSLEER. The CDR3 DNA reads as TGCGCCAGCAGCCAAGGGTCATGGTCGGACACTGAAGCTTTCTTT. Encoded protein: CASSQGSWSDTEAFF.

Turning to this clonotype: A much larger clone is a single base away; this may be a read error. The chain joins TRBV20-1 to TRBJ2-3, with D possibly being TRBD2 (5 bases). In germline, CDR1 is DFQATT, CDR2 SNEGSKA (reference sequence). This CDR3 is 12 amino acids long. The CDR3 loop is CGVIRGEDTQYF. CDR3 nucleotide sequence: TGCGGTGTCATCCGGGGAGAAGATACGCAGTATTTT.

In this sample, this clonotype turned up many times. CDR3 protein: CSARRGPTDTQYF. The CDR3 DNA is TGCAGTGCTAGGCGCGGACCCACAGATACGCAGTATTTT. This chain uses TRBV20-1 with TRBJ2-3; the D is unclear. This CDR3 has 13 residues. The germline V gene encodes CDR1 DFQATT and CDR2 SNEGSKA (reference sequence). Trimming left V 3 bases short and J 2 bases short, with 9 bases between.

This clonotype was counted a single time. J is TRBJ1-5 and V is TRBV11-2; weak D call: TRBD1 (6 bases). Germline V gives CDR1 SGHAT, CDR2 FQNNGV. Trimming removed 0 bases from V and 7 bases from J, with 13 bases in between. This CDR3 spans 15 amino acids. The CDR3 DNA reads TGTGCCAGCAGCTTAGATATGGCAGGGGCCCAGCCCCAGCATTTT. Protein product: CASSLDMAGAQPQHF.

V usage is TRBV5-1 and J usage is TRBJ2-3; no reliable D call. The CDR3 has 16 residues. In germline, CDR1 is SGHRS, CDR2 YFSETQ. V was clipped by 0 bases and J by 0 bases, with 11 bases between them. The CDR3 here is CASSLVVISSTDTQYF. The CDR3 region has the DNA TGCGCCAGCAGCTTGGTAGTGATTTCTAGCACAGATACGCAGTATTTT. The variable domain in full, completed from reference TRBV5-1 and TRBJ2-3, reads KAGVTQTPRYLIKTRGQQVTLSCSPISGHRSVSWYQQTPGQGLQFLFEYFSETQRNKGNFPGRFSGRQFSNSRSEMNVSTLELGDSALYLCASSLVVISSTDTQYFGPGTRLTVL.

The chain joins TRBV6-1 to TRBJ2-2; D possibly corresponds to TRBD2 (6 bases). Trimming removed 6 bases from V and 5 bases from J, with 13 bases in between. Germline CDR1 is MNHNS and CDR2 is SASEGT. This CDR3 spans 14 amino acids. This CDR3 reads CASRSGGGTGELFF. The DNA of the CDR3 is TGTGCCAGCAGGTCCGGGGGTGGGACCGGGGAGCTGTTTTTT.

The chain couples TRBV29-1 to TRBJ1-4; no reliable D call. The germline V gene encodes CDR1 SQVTM and CDR2 ANQGSEA. There are 14 residues in the CDR3. V lost 4 bases, J lost 8 bases, and 17 bases lay in between. In DNA, the CDR3 is TGCAGCGTTGGGCACACCAATCCTGGGGAAAAACTGTTTTTT. Its translation is CSVGHTNPGEKLFF.

The rearrangement uses TRBV20-1 and TRBJ2-3; 8 bases match TRBD2. This CDR3 is 14 amino acids long. CDR1 and CDR2 (germline): DFQATT, SNEGSKA (reference sequence). J lost 1 base, V lost 5 bases, and 5 bases had no gene match. The CDR3 protein is CSAPERGRTDTQYF. CDR3 nucleotides: TGCAGTGCTCCAGAGCGGGGGCGCACAGATACGCAGTATTTT.

The rearrangement links TRBV7-9 to TRBJ1-4, with D perhaps TRBD1 (6 bases). The germline V gene has CDR1 SEHNR and CDR2 FQNEAQ (reference sequence). The CDR3 consists of 14 residues. V was shortened by 5 bases and J by 5 bases, with 12 bases between the two germline ends. The chain's CDR3 is CASSPGENNEKLFF. The CDR3 nucleotides are TGTGCCAGCAGCCCAGGGGAGAACAATGAAAAACTGTTTTTT.